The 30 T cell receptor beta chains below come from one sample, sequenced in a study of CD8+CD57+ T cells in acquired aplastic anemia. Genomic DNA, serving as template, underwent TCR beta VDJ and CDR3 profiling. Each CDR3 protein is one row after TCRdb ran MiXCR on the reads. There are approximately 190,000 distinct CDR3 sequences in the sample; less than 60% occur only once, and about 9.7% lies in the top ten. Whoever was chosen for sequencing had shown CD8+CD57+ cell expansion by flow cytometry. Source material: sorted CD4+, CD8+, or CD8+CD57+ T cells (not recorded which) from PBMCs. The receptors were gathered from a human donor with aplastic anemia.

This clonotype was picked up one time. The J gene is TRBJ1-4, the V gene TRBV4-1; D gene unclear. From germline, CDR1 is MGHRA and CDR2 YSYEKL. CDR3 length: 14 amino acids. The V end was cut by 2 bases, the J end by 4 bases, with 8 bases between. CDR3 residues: CASSQRGSNEKLFF. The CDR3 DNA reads TGCGCCAGCAGCCAACGAGGCAGTAATGAAAAACTGTTTTTT.

CDR3 sequence reads: CASSQVGLVGYNEQFF. The CDR3 nucleotides read TGTGCCAGCAGCCAAGTGGGGCTGGTAGGATACAATGAGCAGTTCTTC. The chain employs TRBV14 and TRBJ2-1, with D perhaps TRBD1 (5 bases). The V gene lost 1 base and the J gene lost 4 bases, with 14 bases spanning the gap. Germline V gives CDR1 SGHDN, CDR2 FVKESK. The CDR3 has 16 residues.

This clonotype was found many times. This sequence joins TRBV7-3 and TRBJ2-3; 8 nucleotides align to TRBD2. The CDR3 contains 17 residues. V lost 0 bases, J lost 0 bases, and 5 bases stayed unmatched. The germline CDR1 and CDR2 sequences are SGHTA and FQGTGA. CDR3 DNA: TGTGCCAGCAGCTTAACCCGGGGGGGAGTTAGCACAGATACGCAGTATTTT. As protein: CASSLTRGGVSTDTQYF.

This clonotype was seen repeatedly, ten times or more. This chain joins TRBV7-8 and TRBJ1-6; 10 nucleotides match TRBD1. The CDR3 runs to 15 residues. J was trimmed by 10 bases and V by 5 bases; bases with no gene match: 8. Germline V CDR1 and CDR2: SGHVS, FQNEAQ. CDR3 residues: CASSPPGTGVSPLHF. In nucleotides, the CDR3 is TGTGCCAGCAGCCCCCCCGGGACAGGGGTCTCACCCCTCCACTTT.

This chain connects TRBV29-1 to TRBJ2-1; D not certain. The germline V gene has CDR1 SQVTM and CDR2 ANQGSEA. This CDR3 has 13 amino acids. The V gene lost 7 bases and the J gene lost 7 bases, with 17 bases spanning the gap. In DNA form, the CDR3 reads TGCAGCGCCAGAGACCCCACGGGTAATGAGCAGTTCTTC. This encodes CSARDPTGNEQFF.

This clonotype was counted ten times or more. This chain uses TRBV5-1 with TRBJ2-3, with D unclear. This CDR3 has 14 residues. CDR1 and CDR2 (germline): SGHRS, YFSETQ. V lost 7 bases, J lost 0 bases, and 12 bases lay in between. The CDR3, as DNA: TGCGCCAGCCTTCGAGACCCTAGCACAGATACGCAGTATTTT. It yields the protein CASLRDPSTDTQYF.

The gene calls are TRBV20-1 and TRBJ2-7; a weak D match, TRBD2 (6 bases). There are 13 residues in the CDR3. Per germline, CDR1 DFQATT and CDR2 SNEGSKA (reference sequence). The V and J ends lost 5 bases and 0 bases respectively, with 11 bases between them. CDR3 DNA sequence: TGCAGTGCTGATAGCGGAAGCTCCTACGAGCAGTACTTC. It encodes CSADSGSSYEQYF.

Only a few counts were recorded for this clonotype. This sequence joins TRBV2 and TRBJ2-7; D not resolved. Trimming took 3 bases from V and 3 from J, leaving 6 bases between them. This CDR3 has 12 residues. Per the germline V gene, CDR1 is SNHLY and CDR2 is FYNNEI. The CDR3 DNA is TGTGCCAGCAGTGAGTTGGGCTACGAGCAGTACTTC. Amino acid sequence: CASSELGYEQYF.

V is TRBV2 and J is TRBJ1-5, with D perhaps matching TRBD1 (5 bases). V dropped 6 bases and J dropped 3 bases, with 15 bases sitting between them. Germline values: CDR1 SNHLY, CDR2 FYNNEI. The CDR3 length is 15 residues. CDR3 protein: CASRLGTLDNQPQHF. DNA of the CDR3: TGTGCCAGCAGACTAGGGACTCTCGACAATCAGCCCCAGCATTTT.

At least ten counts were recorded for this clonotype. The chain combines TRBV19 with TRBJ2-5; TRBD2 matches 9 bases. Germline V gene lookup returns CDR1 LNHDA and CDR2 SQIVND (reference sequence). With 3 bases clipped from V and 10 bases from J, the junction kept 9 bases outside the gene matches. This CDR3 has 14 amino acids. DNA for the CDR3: TGTGCCAGTAGTATTCAGGGTAGCGGGAGCTTCCAGTACTTC. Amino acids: CASSIQGSGSFQYF. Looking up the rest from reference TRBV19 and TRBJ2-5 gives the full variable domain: DGGITQSPKYLFRKEGQNVTLSCEQNLNHDAMYWYRQDPGQGLRLIYYSQIVNDFQKGDIAEGYSVSREKKESFPLTVTSAQKNPTAFYLCASSIQGSGSFQYFGPGTRLLVL.

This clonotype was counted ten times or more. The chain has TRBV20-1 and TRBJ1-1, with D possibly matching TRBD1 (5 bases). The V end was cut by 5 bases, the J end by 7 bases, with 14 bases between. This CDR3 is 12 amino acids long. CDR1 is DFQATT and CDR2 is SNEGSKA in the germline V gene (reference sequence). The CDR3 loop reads CSAGDHSLEAFF. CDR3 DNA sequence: TGCAGTGCTGGGGACCACTCGCTTGAAGCTTTCTTT.

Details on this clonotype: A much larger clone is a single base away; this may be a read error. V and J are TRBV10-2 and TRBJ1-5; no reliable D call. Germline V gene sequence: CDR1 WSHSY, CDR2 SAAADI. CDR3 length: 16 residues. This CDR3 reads CASSEPPTWMHQPRHF. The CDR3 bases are TGCGCCAGCAGTGAGCCACCCACATGGATGCATCAGCCCCGGCATTTT.

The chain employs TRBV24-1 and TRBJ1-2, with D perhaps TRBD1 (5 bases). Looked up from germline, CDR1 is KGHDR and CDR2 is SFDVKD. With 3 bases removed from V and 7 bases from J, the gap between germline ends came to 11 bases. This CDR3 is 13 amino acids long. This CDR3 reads CATSDTTDTGYTF. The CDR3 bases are TGTGCCACCAGTGATACGACAGATACTGGCTACACCTTC.

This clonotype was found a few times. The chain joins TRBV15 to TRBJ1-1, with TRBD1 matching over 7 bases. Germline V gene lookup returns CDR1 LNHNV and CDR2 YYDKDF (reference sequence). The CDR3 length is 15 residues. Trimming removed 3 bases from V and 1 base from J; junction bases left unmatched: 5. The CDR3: CATSRGTDTNTEAFF. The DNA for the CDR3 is TGTGCCACCAGCAGGGGGACAGATACGAACACTGAAGCTTTCTTT. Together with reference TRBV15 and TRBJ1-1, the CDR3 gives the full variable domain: DAMVIQNPRYQVTQFGKPVTLSCSQTLNHNVMYWYQQKSSQAPKLLFHYYDKDFNNEADTPDNFQSRRPNTSFCFLDIRSPGLGDTAMYLCATSRGTDTNTEAFFGQGTRLTVV.

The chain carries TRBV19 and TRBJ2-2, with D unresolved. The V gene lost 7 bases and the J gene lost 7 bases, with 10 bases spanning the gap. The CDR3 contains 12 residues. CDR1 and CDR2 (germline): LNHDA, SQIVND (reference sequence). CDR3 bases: TGTGCCAGTACCTTATACAGCGGGGAGCTGTTTTTT. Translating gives CASTLYSGELFF.

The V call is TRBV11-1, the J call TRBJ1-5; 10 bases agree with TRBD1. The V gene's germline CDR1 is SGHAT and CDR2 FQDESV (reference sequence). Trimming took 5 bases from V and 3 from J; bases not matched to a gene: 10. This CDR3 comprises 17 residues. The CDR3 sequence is CASSPTGTGAPNQPQHF. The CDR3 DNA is TGTGCCAGCAGCCCGACCGGGACAGGGGCACCCAATCAGCCCCAGCATTTT.

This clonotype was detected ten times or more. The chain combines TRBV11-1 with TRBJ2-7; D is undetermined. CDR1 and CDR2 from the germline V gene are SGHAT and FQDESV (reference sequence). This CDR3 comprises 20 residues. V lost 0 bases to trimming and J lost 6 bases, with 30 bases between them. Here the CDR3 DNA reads TGTGCCAGCAGCTTAGCGGGAAAACAAGGCTCGAGAGGTTCCTACGGCGAGCAGTACTTC. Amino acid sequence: CASSLAGKQGSRGSYGEQYF.

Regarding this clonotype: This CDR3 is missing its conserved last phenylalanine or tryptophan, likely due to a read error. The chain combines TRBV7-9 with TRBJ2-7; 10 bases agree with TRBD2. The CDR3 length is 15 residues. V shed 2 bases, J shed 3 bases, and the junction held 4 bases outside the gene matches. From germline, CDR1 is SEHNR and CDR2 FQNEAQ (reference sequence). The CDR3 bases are TGTGCCAGCAGCTTAATAGCGGGAGGCAACTACGAGCAGTACCTC. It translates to CASSLIAGGNYEQYL.

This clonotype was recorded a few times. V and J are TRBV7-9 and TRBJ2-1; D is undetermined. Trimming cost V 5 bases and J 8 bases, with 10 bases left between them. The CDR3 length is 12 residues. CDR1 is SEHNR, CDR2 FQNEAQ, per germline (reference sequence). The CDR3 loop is CASSPAWDEQFF. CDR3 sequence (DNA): TGTGCCAGCAGCCCCGCGTGGGATGAGCAGTTCTTC.

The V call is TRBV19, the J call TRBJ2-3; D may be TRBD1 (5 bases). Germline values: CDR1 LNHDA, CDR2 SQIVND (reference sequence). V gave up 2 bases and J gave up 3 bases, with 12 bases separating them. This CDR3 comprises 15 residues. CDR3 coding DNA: TGTGCCAGTAGTATAACAGACAGCGCTACAGATACGCAGTATTTT. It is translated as CASSITDSATDTQYF.

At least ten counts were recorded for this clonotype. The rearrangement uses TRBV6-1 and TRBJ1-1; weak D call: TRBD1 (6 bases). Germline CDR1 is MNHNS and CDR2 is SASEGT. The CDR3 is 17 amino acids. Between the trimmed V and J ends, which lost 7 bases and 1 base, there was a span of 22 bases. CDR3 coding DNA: TGTGCCAGCACCGCCGGGACACCCGGTTGGGGGAACACTGAAGCTTTCTTT. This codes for CASTAGTPGWGNTEAFF.

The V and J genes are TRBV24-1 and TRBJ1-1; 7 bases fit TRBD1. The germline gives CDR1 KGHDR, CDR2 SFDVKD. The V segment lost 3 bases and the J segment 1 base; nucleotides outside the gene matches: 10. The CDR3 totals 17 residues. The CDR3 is CATSDTGLTGTNTEAFF. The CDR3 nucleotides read TGTGCCACCAGTGATACTGGGTTGACAGGGACGAACACTGAAGCTTTCTTT.

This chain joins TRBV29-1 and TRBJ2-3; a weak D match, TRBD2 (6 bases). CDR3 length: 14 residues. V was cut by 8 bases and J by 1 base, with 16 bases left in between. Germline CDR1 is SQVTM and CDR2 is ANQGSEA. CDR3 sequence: CSTRSGGGTDTQYF. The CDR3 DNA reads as TGCAGCACACGTAGCGGCGGGGGCACAGATACGCAGTATTTT.

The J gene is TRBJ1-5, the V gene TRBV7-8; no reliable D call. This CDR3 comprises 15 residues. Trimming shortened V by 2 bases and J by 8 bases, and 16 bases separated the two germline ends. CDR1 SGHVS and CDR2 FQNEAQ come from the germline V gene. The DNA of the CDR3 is TGTGCCAGCAGCTTACGGAATAGGAACCCGGAGCCCCAGCATTTT. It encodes CASSLRNRNPEPQHF.

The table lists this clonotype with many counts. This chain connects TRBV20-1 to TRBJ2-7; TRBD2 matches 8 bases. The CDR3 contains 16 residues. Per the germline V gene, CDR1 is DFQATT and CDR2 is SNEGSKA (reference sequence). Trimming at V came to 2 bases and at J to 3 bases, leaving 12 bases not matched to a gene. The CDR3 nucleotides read TGCAGTGCTAGAAAGGGAGCCAGCGGGAGTCTCTACGAGCAGTACTTC. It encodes CSARKGASGSLYEQYF.

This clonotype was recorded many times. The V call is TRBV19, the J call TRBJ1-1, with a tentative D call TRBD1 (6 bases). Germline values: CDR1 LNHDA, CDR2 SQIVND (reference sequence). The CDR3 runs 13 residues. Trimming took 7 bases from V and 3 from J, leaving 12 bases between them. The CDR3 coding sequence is TGTGCCAGTAACAGGGAAGGGGACACTGAAGCTTTCTTT. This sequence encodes CASNREGDTEAFF.

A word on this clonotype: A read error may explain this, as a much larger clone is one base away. Here the CDR3 reads CASSKYGAGSMNTEAFF. In nucleotides, the CDR3 is TGTGCCAGCAGTAAGTACGGGGCAGGCAGCATGAACACTGAAGCTTTCTTT. V and J are TRBV28 and TRBJ1-1, with a possible D match to TRBD1 (5 bases). The CDR3 totals 17 residues. Germline V gene sequence: CDR1 MDHEN, CDR2 SYDVKM. Trimming cost V 5 bases and J 0 bases, with 19 bases left between them.

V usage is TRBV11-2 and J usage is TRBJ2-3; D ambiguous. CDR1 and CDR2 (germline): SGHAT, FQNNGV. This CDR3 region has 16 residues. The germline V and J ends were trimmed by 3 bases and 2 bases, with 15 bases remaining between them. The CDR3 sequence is CASSFSLLTNTDTQYF. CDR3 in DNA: TGTGCCAGCAGCTTCTCCCTACTCACGAACACAGATACGCAGTATTTT.

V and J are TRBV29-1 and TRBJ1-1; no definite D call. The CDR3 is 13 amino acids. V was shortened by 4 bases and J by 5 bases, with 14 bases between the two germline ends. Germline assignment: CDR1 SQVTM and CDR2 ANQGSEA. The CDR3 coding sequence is TGCAGCGTTGCCCCCGCCTTCCGGACTGAAGCTTTCTTT. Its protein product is CSVAPAFRTEAFF.

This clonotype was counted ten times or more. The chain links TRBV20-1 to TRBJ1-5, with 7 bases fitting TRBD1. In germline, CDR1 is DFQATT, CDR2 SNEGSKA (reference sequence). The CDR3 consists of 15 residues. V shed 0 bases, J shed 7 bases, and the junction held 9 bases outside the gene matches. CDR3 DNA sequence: TGCAGTGCTAGAGATGTTCGTTCAGGGGGACAGCCCCAGCATTTT. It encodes CSARDVRSGGQPQHF.